This passage covers 8 T cell receptor beta chains from one sample sequenced in a study of CD8+CD57+ T cells in acquired aplastic anemia (dated 2018 in TCRdb). Patients chosen for sequencing had shown expansion of CD8+CD57+ cells by flow cytometry. Reads for this sample came from an Illumina HiSeq 2000. Genomic DNA was used as template for profiling of TCR beta VDJ combinations and CDR3 sequences. The public reads were reprocessed in TCRdb via fastp at Q25 and MiXCR, keeping in-frame beta chains. Here each entry gathers all rows of one CDR3 protein and keeps the most common genes and DNA. In this sample the table shows about 190,000 distinct CDR3 sequences, roughly half of which occur a single time. The biggest ten clones account for around 9.7% of the sample. The sequenced sample was sorted CD4+, CD8+, or CD8+CD57+ T cells (not recorded which) from PBMCs. Receptors originate from a human donor with aplastic anemia.

The chain uses TRBV11-3 and TRBJ2-1; 8 nucleotides match TRBD1. Germline V lookup: CDR1 SGHNT, CDR2 YENEEA. J gave up 7 bases and V 1 base, and 3 bases lay outside the gene matches. The CDR3 loop spans 14 amino acids. The CDR3 loop reads CASSLVNRGNEQFF. CDR3 nucleotide sequence: TGTGCCAGCAGCTTAGTCAACAGGGGGAATGAGCAGTTCTTC.

The V and J genes are TRBV10-2 and TRBJ2-3; possible D gene TRBD2, 7 bases. V lost 7 bases and J lost 5, with 19 bases in between. The germline V gene encodes CDR1 WSHSY and CDR2 SAAADI. This CDR3 spans 15 amino acids. CDR3 sequence reads: CASNWGGREGDTQYF. As DNA, the CDR3 is TGCGCCAGCAATTGGGGGGGCAGGGAGGGAGATACGCAGTATTTT.

The gene calls are TRBV12-3 or TRBV12-4 and TRBJ2-2; TRBD1 or TRBD2 may be the D gene (7 bases each). The CDR3 runs to 15 residues. Between the trimmed V and J ends, which lost 6 bases and 5 bases, there was a span of 16 bases. The CDR3 sequence: CASRTQGRETGELFF. DNA of the CDR3: TGTGCCAGCAGAACACAGGGGAGGGAGACCGGGGAGCTGTTTTTT.

This clonotype was observed many times. The chain recombines TRBV7-3 with TRBJ1-6; no clear D gene. The length of the CDR3 is 12 residues. Trimming shortened V by 8 bases and J by 8 bases, and 10 bases separated the two germline ends. From germline, CDR1 is SGHTA and CDR2 FQGTGA. The DNA for the CDR3 is TGTGCCAGCGACGGCCCCGATTCACCCCTCCACTTT. Translating gives CASDGPDSPLHF.

V gene TRBV2 combines with J gene TRBJ1-4; D is perhaps TRBD1 (5 bases). The germline CDR1 and CDR2 sequences are SNHLY and FYNNEI. The CDR3 is made up of 14 amino acids. Deletions cut 7 bases from V and 2 bases from J, with 11 bases between. The CDR3 sequence: CASIPTVTNEKLFF. For the CDR3, the DNA is TGTGCCAGCATTCCGACAGTCACTAATGAAAAACTGTTTTTT.

The chain couples TRBV7-9 to TRBJ1-2; TRBD1 aligns across 9 bases. Germline CDR1 and CDR2: SEHNR and FQNEAQ (reference sequence). The CDR3 loop spans 15 amino acids. The V gene end was trimmed by 0 bases and the J gene end by 7 bases; junction bases not matched to a gene: 6. CDR3 in DNA: TGTGCCAGCAGCTTAGCGGGACAGGGTCAAAGTGGCTACACCTTC. As protein: CASSLAGQGQSGYTF.

The J gene is TRBJ2-5, the V gene TRBV11-2; TRBD1 aligns across 8 bases. Germline V CDR1 and CDR2: SGHAT, FQNNGV. Trimming at V came to 3 bases and at J to 5 bases, leaving 11 bases not matched to a gene. This CDR3 has 16 amino acids. In DNA, the CDR3 is TGTGCCAGCAGCTTCCGTGGGAGGACAGGGTCGGAGACCCAGTACTTC. Translation: CASSFRGRTGSETQYF.

This clonotype was observed a handful of times. The chain uses TRBV5-8 and TRBJ1-2, with D possibly matching TRBD1 (5 bases). This CDR3 region has 14 residues. Trimming shortened V by 4 bases and J by 2 bases, and 12 bases separated the two germline ends. Germline CDR1 reads SGHTS; CDR2 reads YDEGEE. The CDR3 nucleotides read TGTGCCAGCAGCCCGGGACGTCTAAACTATGGCTACACCTTC. This encodes CASSPGRLNYGYTF.